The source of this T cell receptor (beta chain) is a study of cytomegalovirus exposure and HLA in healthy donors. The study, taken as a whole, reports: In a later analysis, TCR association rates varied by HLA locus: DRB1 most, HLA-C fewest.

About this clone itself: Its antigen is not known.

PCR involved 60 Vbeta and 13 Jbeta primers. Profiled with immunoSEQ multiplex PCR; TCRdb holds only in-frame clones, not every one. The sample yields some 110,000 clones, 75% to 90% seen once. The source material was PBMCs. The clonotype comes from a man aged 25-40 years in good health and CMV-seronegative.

Here the CDR3 DNA reads TGTGCCAGCAGCTTGGCCCAGGGATATAGCAATCAGCCCCAGCATTTT. Translating gives CASSLAQGYSNQPQHF. The chain employs TRBV5-7 and TRBJ1-5, with TRBD1 as a possible D gene (5 bases). TRBV5-7 is filed as an ORF, its function uncertain. V lost 0 bases to trimming and J lost 0 bases, with 10 bases between them. The CDR3 has 16 amino acids.